Listed here are 7 T cell receptor beta chains from one sample, sequenced in a study of blood T cell repertoires in COVID-19. Using immunoSEQ multiplex PCR, the repertoire was profiled, and TCRdb retains in-frame clones only, with some absent. The repertoire holds some 300,000 clones, 85% to 90% seen once, with approximately 2.9% in the top ten. The sample consisted of PBMCs or T cells enriched from blood (not recorded which). These receptors all come from a woman in her fifties or sixties who had been exposed to COVID-19.

This clone was seen once. CDR3 sequence: CASSFTAVNYGYTF. The CDR3 DNA sequence: TGTGCCAGCAGTTTTACAGCAGTTAACTATGGCTACACCTTC. This sequence joins TRBV27 and TRBJ1-2; D is undetermined. The V gene lost 3 bases and the J gene lost 1 base, with 9 bases spanning the gap. The germline gives CDR1 MNHEY, CDR2 SMNVEV (reference sequence). This CDR3 has 14 residues.

V is TRBV6-6 and J is TRBJ1-4, with 9 nucleotides matching TRBD1. Trimming cost V 5 bases and J 5 bases; bases outside gene matches: 12. Germline V gene sequence: CDR1 MNHNY, CDR2 SVGAGI (reference sequence). CDR3 length: 17 amino acids. The CDR3: CASSPGTGPLTNEKLFF. The CDR3 DNA sequence: TGTGCCAGCAGTCCCGGGACAGGGCCTCTTACGAATGAAAAACTGTTTTTT.

The chain employs TRBV27 and TRBJ1-2; no reliable D call. The CDR3 is made up of 14 amino acids. Germline lookup yields CDR1 MNHEY and CDR2 SMNVEV (reference sequence). Trimming pared 5 bases from V and 0 bases from J, leaving 10 bases between. The CDR3 bases are TGTGCCAGCAGTCACAGCTCTCCTAACTATGGCTACACCTTC. Its translation: CASSHSSPNYGYTF.

The chain employs TRBV5-1 and TRBJ1-1, with 10 bases fitting TRBD1. The V gene's germline CDR1 is SGHRS and CDR2 YFSETQ. V was pared by 4 bases and J by 4 bases, with 4 bases of the junction left unmatched. The CDR3 is 14 residues long. In nucleotides, the CDR3 is TGCGCCAGCAGCATTGGGGACAGGGGCACTGAAGCTTTCTTT. This codes for CASSIGDRGTEAFF.

Only one count was recorded for this clone. The chain employs TRBV27 and TRBJ2-3, with D perhaps TRBD1 (5 bases). Trimming left V 0 bases short and J 6 bases short, with 10 bases between. Germline loops: CDR1 MNHEY, CDR2 SMNVEV (reference sequence). CDR3 length: 14 amino acids. CDR3 DNA sequence: TGTGCCAGCAGTTTATCGCCTAGGGGTGATACGCAGTATTTT. It is translated as CASSLSPRGDTQYF.

The chain employs TRBV11-2 and TRBJ2-7; no clear D gene. V was pared by 5 bases and J by 4 bases, with 15 bases between. The CDR3 runs to 14 residues. CDR1 and CDR2 from the germline V gene are SGHAT and FQNNGV. CDR3 DNA sequence: TGTGCCAGCAGCACAACCCCGGCCGGGTACGAGCAGTACTTC. Its translation: CASSTTPAGYEQYF. The full variable domain, completed using reference TRBV11-2 and TRBJ2-7, is EAGVAQSPRYKIIEKRQSVAFWCNPISGHATLYWYQQILGQGPKLLIQFQNNGVVDDSQLPKDRFSAERLKGVDSTLKIQPAKLEDSAVYLCASSTTPAGYEQYFGPGTRLTVT.

This clone was found a few times. The chain links TRBV7-2 to TRBJ1-2; TRBD1 might be the D (6 bases). The CDR3 runs 15 residues. Germline lookup yields CDR1 SGHTA and CDR2 FQGNSA. V dropped 5 bases and J dropped 2 bases, with 15 bases sitting between them. The CDR3 region is CASSTRTATNYGYTF. CDR3 DNA: TGTGCCAGCAGCACAAGGACAGCAACCAACTATGGCTACACCTTC. Based on the CDR3 plus reference TRBV7-2 and TRBJ1-2, the full variable domain is GAGVSQSPSNKVTEKGKDVELRCDPISGHTALYWYRQSLGQGLEFLIYFQGNSAPDKSGLPSDRFSAERTGGSVSTLTIQRTQQEDSAVYLCASSTRTATNYGYTFGSGTRLTVV.